These T cell receptor beta chains were read from a single sample in a study of blood T cell repertoires in COVID-19. The method was immunoSEQ multiplex PCR; TCRdb's version includes in-frame clones alone and lacks a portion of them. The table includes 250,000 to 350,000 clones, roughly 84% detected once. Sample: peripheral blood. The receptor source for this set is a human donor with COVID-19, enrolled during active disease. The donor label of this sample is uncertain. CDR3s include the opening cysteine and the closing phenylalanine or tryptophan. Each record gives: clone size, J gene, V gene, D gene, CDR3 DNA, CDR3 protein. A D gene is named only where the DNA matches it firmly. Clone size appears in some rows only: once, few, many, or a class for an expanded clone.

NA	TRBJ2-7	TRBV10-2	TRBD2	TGCGCCAGCAGTCCGAGCGGGAGGGCCAGCGAGCAGTACTTC	CASSPSGRASEQYF
NA	TRBJ2-7	TRBV6-2/TRBV6-3	TRBD1	TGTGCCAGCAGTGATAGGGGGACAGAAGACGAGCAGTACTTC	CASSDRGTEDEQYF
NA	TRBJ2-3	TRBV27	TRBD2	TGTGCCAGCAGTTTATCGGGACTAGCGGGAGGGCGCACAGATACGCAGTATTTT	CASSLSGLAGGRTDTQYF
once	TRBJ2-5	TRBV29-1	NA	TGCAGCGTTGAGGCACGGGTACAAGAGACCCAGTACTTC	CSVEARVQETQYF
NA	TRBJ2-4	TRBV2	TRBD1	TGTGCCAGCGAGTCCGGGACAGGAAAAAACATTCAGTACTTC	CASESGTGKNIQYF
few	TRBJ2-5	TRBV27	TRBD1	TGTGCCAGCAGCAGACAGGGTCCGGCAGAGACCCAGTACTTC	CASSRQGPAETQYF
NA	TRBJ1-1	TRBV9	NA	TGTGCCAGCAGCACCCGGGGACAACCGAACACTGAAGCTTTCTTT	CASSTRGQPNTEAFF
NA	TRBJ1-1	TRBV4-1	NA	TGCGCCAGCAGCCAAATGCTCGCGATCACTTTGAACACTGAAGCTTTCTTT	CASSQMLAITLNTEAFF
NA	TRBJ1-2	TRBV3-1/TRBV3-2	NA	TGTGCCAGCAGCCAAAACGGTGGCTACACCTTC	CASSQNGGYTF
NA	TRBJ1-2	TRBV11-2	NA	TGTGCCAGCAGCTCGTTTCAGGGGAGCGGCTACACCTTC	CASSSFQGSGYTF
NA	TRBJ2-3	TRBV2	NA	TGTGCCAGCAGGTCTGACAGAACTCCTAGCACAGATACGCAGTATTTT	CASRSDRTPSTDTQYF
NA	TRBJ1-1	TRBV19	NA	TGTGCCAGTAGGAGGGAGGGGCCCCTCAGGGACATGAACACTGAAGCTTTCTTT	CASRREGPLRDMNTEAFF
NA	TRBJ1-1	TRBV5-8	TRBD1	TGTGCCAGCAGCTTGGCGACAGGGGGCGAGGGCACTGAAGCTTTCTTT	CASSLATGGEGTEAFF
few	TRBJ2-1	TRBV10-3	NA	TGTGCCACGGCCACTAGTCTTAACTTATACAATGAGCAGTTCTTC	CATATSLNLYNEQFF
NA	TRBJ1-2	TRBV28	TRBD1	TGTGCCAGCAGGGGACAGGGAGTAAGGTATGGCTACACCTTC	CASRGQGVRYGYTF
NA	TRBJ2-3	TRBV5-1	NA	TGCGCCAGCAGCTTGCCTAGCTTACCTAGCACAGATACGCAGTATTTT	CASSLPSLPSTDTQYF
NA	TRBJ2-2	TRBV7-3	NA	TGTGCCAGCAGCCGACAGAGAAACACCGGGGAGCTGTTTTTT	CASSRQRNTGELFF
NA	TRBJ2-1	TRBV7-8	TRBD2	TGTGCCAGCAGCTACTCTAGCCGCGGGAGGTCCGATGAGCAGTTCTTC	CASSYSSRGRSDEQFF
once	TRBJ1-5	TRBV28	NA	TGTGCCACCCAGGTTAGTGATCAGCCCCAGCATTTT	CATQVSDQPQHF
NA	TRBJ1-5	TRBV15	TRBD1	TGTGCCACCAGCAGAGATCGGGACAGGGGAGGACAGCCCCAGCATTTT	CATSRDRDRGGQPQHF
NA	TRBJ2-2	TRBV28	NA	TGTGCCAGCAGTTGGCAGGGCGGGGTGAACACCGGGGAGCTGTTTTTT	CASSWQGGVNTGELFF
NA	TRBJ2-2	TRBV10-3	TRBD2	TGTGCCATCAGTGAGTCAGGACTAGCGGGAGTAGGGGACACCGGGGAGCTGTTTTTT	CAISESGLAGVGDTGELFF
NA	TRBJ2-3	TRBV6-4	NA	TGTGCCAGCAGCCTGGAGGAGGGTACAGATACGCAGTATTTT	CASSLEEGTDTQYF
NA	TRBJ2-5	TRBV4-1	NA	TGCGCCAGCAGCCAAGAACCCCGGCAAGAGACCCAGTACTTC	CASSQEPRQETQYF
NA	TRBJ2-1	TRBV19	TRBD2	TGTGCCAGTAGTATGCTCGGGACTAGGACAGTCAATGAGCAGTTCTTC	CASSMLGTRTVNEQFF
NA	TRBJ2-2	TRBV27	TRBD1	TGTGCCAGCAGACTCCGGGACAGGGGAGACGGGGAGCTGTTTTTT	CASRLRDRGDGELFF
NA	TRBJ1-1	TRBV9	NA	TGTGCCAGCAGCGTAGGCAGGGCCGCTCGGAGGGCTGAAGCTTTCTTT	CASSVGRAARRAEAFF
few	TRBJ1-5	TRBV5-6	NA	TGTGCCAGCAGCTTGGCCCTTGGGGGCTCTCAGCCCCAGCATTTT	CASSLALGGSQPQHF
NA	TRBJ1-2	TRBV5-6	NA	TGTGCCAGCAGCCCGGACAGCTATGGCTACACCTTC	CASSPDSYGYTF
NA	TRBJ1-5	TRBV19	NA	TGTGCCAGTAGCACTAGTAGTTCTCAGCCCCAGCATTTT	CASSTSSSQPQHF
NA	TRBJ2-1	TRBV19	NA	TGTGCCAGTAGGGAACACCCGAGGGCGGACAATGAGCAGTTCTTC	CASREHPRADNEQFF
few	TRBJ1-6	TRBV19	NA	TGTGCCAGTAGTATAGATGGCTTTTCACCCCTCCACTTT	CASSIDGFSPLHF
NA	TRBJ2-7	TRBV7-9	NA	TGTGCCAGCAGCTCACAACAGTTCGAGCAGTACTTC	CASSSQQFEQYF
NA	TRBJ2-4	TRBV28	TRBD1	TGTGCCAGCAGTACCCCGACCGGGACAGGGGCAAGCATTCAGTACTTC	CASSTPTGTGASIQYF
NA	TRBJ1-3	TRBV13	TRBD1	TGTGCCAGCAGCCTACAGGACAGGTCAAACACCATATATTTT	CASSLQDRSNTIYF
once	TRBJ1-6	TRBV5-1	NA	TGCGCCAGCAGCTTGGACAGGGCATCTAATTCACCCCTCCACTTT	CASSLDRASNSPLHF
NA	TRBJ2-6	TRBV6-5	NA	TGTGCCAGCAGTTACTCGACCAGGCCTGGGGCCAACGTCCTGACTTTC	CASSYSTRPGANVLTF
NA	TRBJ1-1	TRBV30	TRBD1	TGTGCATATTCAGCGACAGGGGTTTTGTACACTGAAGCTTTCTTT	CAYSATGVLYTEAFF
few	TRBJ1-6	TRBV25-1	TRBD1	TGTGCCAGCAGTGAATACGGGACAGGGGGTTCACCCCTCCACTTT	CASSEYGTGGSPLHF
NA	TRBJ2-7	TRBV25-1	NA	TGTGCCAGCAGTGAATATGGTGCAGGAAACTACGAGCAGTACTTC	CASSEYGAGNYEQYF
NA	TRBJ2-5	TRBV7-8	NA	TGTGCCAGCAGCGGCAGGGTCAAAGAGACCCAGTACTTC	CASSGRVKETQYF
NA	TRBJ2-3	TRBV11-2	TRBD2	TGTGCCAGCAGCCCGGGACTAGCGGGAGCCGTTACGCAGTATTTT	CASSPGLAGAVTQYF
NA	TRBJ1-3	TRBV4-3	NA	TGCGCCAGCAGCCAAGATCGGGGGGCGCTTGGAAACACCATATATTTT	CASSQDRGALGNTIYF
NA	TRBJ2-1	TRBV12-5	TRBD1	TGTGCTAGTGGTTCTCAACAGGGGAGCTCCTACAATGAGCAGTTCTTC	CASGSQQGSSYNEQFF
NA	TRBJ2-3	TRBV19	TRBD2	TGTGCCAGTAGTCCTCTAGCGGGAGAAGGCACAGATACGCAGTATTTT	CASSPLAGEGTDTQYF